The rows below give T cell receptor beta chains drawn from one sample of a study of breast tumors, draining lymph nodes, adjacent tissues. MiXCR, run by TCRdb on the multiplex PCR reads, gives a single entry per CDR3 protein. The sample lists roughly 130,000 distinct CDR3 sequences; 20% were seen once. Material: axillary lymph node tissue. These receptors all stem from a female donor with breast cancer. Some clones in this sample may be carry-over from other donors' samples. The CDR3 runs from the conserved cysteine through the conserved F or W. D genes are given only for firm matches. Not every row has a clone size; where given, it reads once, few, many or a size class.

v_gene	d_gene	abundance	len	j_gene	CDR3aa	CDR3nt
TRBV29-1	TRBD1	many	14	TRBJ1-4	CSVLGTATNEKLFF	TGCAGCGTCCTCGGGACAGCAACTAATGAAAAACTGTTTTTT
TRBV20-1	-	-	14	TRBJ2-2	CSVPPGANTGELFF	TGCAGTGTTCCCCCGGGGGCAAACACCGGGGAGCTGTTTTTT
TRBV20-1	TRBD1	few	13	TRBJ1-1	CSARGQGASEAFF	TGCAGTGCTAGGGGACAGGGGGCGAGTGAAGCTTTCTTT
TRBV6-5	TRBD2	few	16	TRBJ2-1	CASSSSGGVTYNEQFF	TGTGCCAGCAGTAGTAGCGGGGGGGTAACCTACAATGAGCAGTTCTTC
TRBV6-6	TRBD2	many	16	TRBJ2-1	CASREGTSGMYNEQFF	TGTGCCAGCAGAGAAGGGACTAGCGGGATGTACAATGAGCAGTTCTTC
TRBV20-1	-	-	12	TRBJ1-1	CSAPDGNTEAFF	TGCAGTGCCCCCGACGGGAACACTGAAGCTTTCTTT
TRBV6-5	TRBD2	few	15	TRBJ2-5	CASSISGGLQETQYF	TGTGCCAGCAGTATCAGCGGGGGCCTCCAAGAGACCCAGTACTTC
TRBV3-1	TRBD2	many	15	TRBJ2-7	CASQRSTSGSYEQYF	TGTGCCAGTCAACGATCTACTAGCGGATCCTACGAGCAGTACTTC
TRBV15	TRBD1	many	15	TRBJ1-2	CATSRERGLAYGYTF	TGTGCCACCAGCAGAGAAAGGGGGCTCGCCTATGGCTACACCTTC
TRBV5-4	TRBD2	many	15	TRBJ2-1	CASSFRSGSYNEQFF	TGTGCCAGCAGCTTCCGCAGCGGGAGCTACAATGAGCAGTTCTTC
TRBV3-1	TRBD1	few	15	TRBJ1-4	CASSQNPGGNEKLFF	TGTGCCAGCAGCCAAAACCCAGGGGGGAATGAAAAACTGTTTTTT
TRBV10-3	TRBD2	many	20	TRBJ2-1	CAISESMGLAGGPLNNEQFF	TGTGCCATCAGTGAGTCGATGGGACTAGCGGGAGGGCCCCTTAACAATGAGCAGTTCTTC
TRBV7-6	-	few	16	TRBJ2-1	CASSLRRETKGDEQFF	TGTGCCAGCAGCTTAAGACGGGAGACCAAGGGCGATGAGCAGTTCTTC
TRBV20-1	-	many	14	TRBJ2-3	CSAPDGEVTDTQYF	TGCAGTGCCCCGGACGGGGAGGTGACAGATACGCAGTATTTT
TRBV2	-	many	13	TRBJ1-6	CASTISYNSPLHF	TGTGCCAGCACAATCTCCTATAATTCACCCCTCCACTTT
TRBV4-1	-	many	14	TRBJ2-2	CASSQEGGTRELFF	TGCGCCAGCAGCCAAGAAGGAGGGACTCGGGAGCTGTTTTTT
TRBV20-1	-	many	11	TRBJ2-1	CSATGAGEQFF	TGCAGTGCTACCGGGGCCGGTGAGCAGTTCTTC
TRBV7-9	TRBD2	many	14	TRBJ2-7	CASSLGGGAYEQYF	TGTGCCAGCAGCTTAGGTGGGGGGGCCTACGAGCAGTACTTC
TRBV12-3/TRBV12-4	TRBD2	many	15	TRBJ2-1	CASRTSGSSYNEQFF	TGTGCCAGCAGGACTAGCGGGAGCTCCTACAATGAGCAGTTCTTC
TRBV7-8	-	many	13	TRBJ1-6	CASSTEHNSPLHF	TGTGCCAGCAGCACAGAACATAATTCACCCCTCCACTTT
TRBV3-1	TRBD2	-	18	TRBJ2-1	CASSPLSWRESSYNEQFF	TGTGCCAGCAGCCCACTATCGTGGCGGGAGAGCTCCTACAATGAGCAGTTCTTC
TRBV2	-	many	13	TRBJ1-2	CASSPGPGVGYTF	TGTGCCAGCAGTCCAGGGCCCGGGGTCGGCTACACCTTC
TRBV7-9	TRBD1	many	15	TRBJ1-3	CASSPGTGPGNTIYF	TGTGCCAGCAGCCCCGGGACAGGCCCTGGAAACACCATATATTTT
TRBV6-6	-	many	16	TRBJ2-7	CASSYSTSQISYEQYF	TGTGCCAGCAGTTACTCGACGAGCCAGATCTCCTACGAGCAGTACTTC
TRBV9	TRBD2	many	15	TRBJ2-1	CASSVASGRSDEQFF	TGTGCCAGCAGCGTTGCTAGCGGGAGGAGTGATGAGCAGTTCTTC
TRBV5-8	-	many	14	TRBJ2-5	CASSHRYRVETQYF	TGTGCCAGCAGTCACCGTTACAGGGTAGAGACCCAGTACTTC
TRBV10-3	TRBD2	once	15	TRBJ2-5	CAVSEWASGKETQYF	TGTGCCGTCAGTGAGTGGGCTAGCGGGAAAGAGACCCAGTACTTC
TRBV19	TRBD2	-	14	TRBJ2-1	CTSKWRERHNEQFF	TGTACCAGTAAATGGCGGGAGAGACACAATGAGCAGTTCTTC
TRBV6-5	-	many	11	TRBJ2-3	CASSKLNTQYF	TGTGCCAGCAGTAAGCTAAATACGCAGTATTTT
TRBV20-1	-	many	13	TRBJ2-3	CSAGFPSTDTQYF	TGCAGTGCTGGGTTCCCTAGCACAGATACGCAGTATTTT
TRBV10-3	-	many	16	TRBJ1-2	CAISESLGQPSGGYTF	TGTGCCATCAGTGAGTCACTAGGACAGCCGTCGGGAGGCTACACCTTC
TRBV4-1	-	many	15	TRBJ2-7	CASSPGQGGSYEQYF	TGCGCCAGCAGCCCCGGTCAGGGTGGGTCCTACGAGCAGTACTTC